This T cell receptor (beta chain) came from a study of siplizumab effects on memory and regulatory T cells. Regarding the study as a whole: Suppressive activity of Tregs proliferating in siplizumab cultures remained unconfirmed. There were only a minor fraction of alloreactive clones that mapped to unstimulated subsets. Naive or memory phenotype assignment was not possible for roughly 80-97% of proliferating CD4+ or CD8+ clones. Naive T cells were seen as more diverse than memory cells and as major alloresponse contributors.

As to this clone: Its antigen is not identified.

Some clones are missing from TCRdb's copy, which holds only in-frame ones; the method was immunoSEQ multiplex PCR. The sample carries more than 50,000 clones, 85% to 95% recorded once. This CDR3 spans 15 amino acids. The germline V gene has CDR1 MNHNS and CDR2 SASEGT. Trimming removed 1 base from V and 4 bases from J, with 11 bases in between. Sequences were obtained from CD8+ T cells sorted from blood. J is TRBJ1-5 and V is TRBV6-1; D remains ambiguous. The clonotype was recovered from a human donor in good health. DNA for the CDR3: TGTGCCAGCAGTGAAGAGGGCGTTTGGAATCAGCCCCAGCATTTT. Protein: CASSEEGVWNQPQHF.